The TCR beta chain described here comes from a study of T cells after yellow fever vaccination. For the study at large: SMART-Seq v4 Ultra Low Input handled preparation of low-cell-number fractions.

This clonotype was found a few times. UMIs were added to TCR cDNA along with a universal primer site when it was made by 5'RACE template switching. MiXCR was run by TCRdb on the 5' RACE reads, yielding one entry per CDR3 protein. The data show hundreds of thousands of distinct CDR3 sequences, roughly 13% seen once. The CDR3 loop spans 15 amino acids. J lost 3 bases, V lost 2 bases, and 3 bases had no gene match. Germline assignment: CDR1 SEHNR and CDR2 FQNEAQ (reference sequence). The gene calls are TRBV7-9 and TRBJ2-7; 11 nucleotides line up with TRBD2. Source: PBMCs, taken on the day of the yellow fever booster vaccination. The origin of this receptor is a man aged 25 to 40 who received the YFV17D yellow fever vaccine. The CDR3 is CASSLLAGGGYEQYF. In DNA, the CDR3 is TGTGCCAGCAGCTTATTAGCGGGAGGGGGCTACGAGCAGTACTTC.